The 27 T cell receptor beta chains listed next were all sequenced from one sample in a study of blood T cells in healthy people across ages. Using a J-beta primer mix together with a sample-barcoded 5' primer, a second PCR was run for about 7 to 12 cycles. TCRdb analysed the 5' RACE reads with MiXCR anew, one entry per CDR3 protein. The sample has fewer than 2 million distinct CDR3 sequences, roughly two fifths seen once. Sequences were obtained from blood. These receptors came from a human donor in good health.

A few counts support this clonotype. V is TRBV20-1 and J is TRBJ2-7; 14 nucleotides agree with TRBD2. Unmatched junction bases numbered 5, after V lost 0 bases and J lost 7 bases. CDR3 length: 15 residues. Germline CDR1 DFQATT, CDR2 SNEGSKA (reference sequence). The CDR3 region is CSARDGTSGGEEQYF. The DNA for the CDR3 is TGCAGTGCTAGAGACGGGACTAGCGGGGGTGAGGAGCAGTACTTC.

The table lists this clonotype with a few counts. V and J are TRBV20-1 and TRBJ2-3; no clear D gene. Trimming cost V 5 bases and J 5 bases, with 8 bases left between them. CDR1 and CDR2 (germline): DFQATT, SNEGSKA (reference sequence). The CDR3 consists of 11 residues. The CDR3 DNA reads TGCAGTGCTCTATCTTTAGATACGCAGTATTTT. Protein product: CSALSLDTQYF.

The rearrangement joins TRBV7-2 to TRBJ2-3; TRBD2 matches at 8 bases. The V segment lost 2 bases and the J segment 4 bases; nucleotides outside the gene matches: 5. Germline V CDR1 and CDR2: SGHTA, FQGNSA. This CDR3 has 15 amino acids. CDR3 amino acids: CASSLSSGGSDTQYF. Written as DNA, the CDR3 is TGTGCCAGCAGCTTATCCAGCGGGGGATCAGATACGCAGTATTTT.

The J gene is TRBJ1-2, the V gene TRBV3-1; D ambiguous. The V gene lost 4 bases and the J gene lost 8 bases, with 14 bases spanning the gap. This CDR3 spans 13 amino acids. CDR1 and CDR2 (germline): LGHDT, YNNKEL (reference sequence). Here the CDR3 reads CASSRQESEGYTF. The CDR3 DNA is TGTGCCAGCAGCCGCCAGGAGTCGGAAGGCTACACCTTC.

This sequence joins TRBV7-8 and TRBJ1-2, with D maybe TRBD1 (6 bases). CDR3 size: 11 residues. Trimming removed 10 bases from V and 13 bases from J, with 19 bases in between. CDR1 SGHVS and CDR2 FQNEAQ come from the germline V gene. CDR3 coding DNA: TGTGCCACCCAGAAGGGGGTCGATCTCACCTTC. Translating it yields CATQKGVDLTF. The entire variable domain, with the rest obtained from reference TRBV7-8 and TRBJ1-2, is as follows: GAGVSQSPRYKVAKRGQDVALRCDPISGHVSLFWYQQALGQGPEFLTYFQNEAQLDKSGLPSDRFFAERPEGSVSTLKIQRTQQEDSAVYLCATQKGVDLTFGSGTRLTVV.

The genes are TRBV20-1 and TRBJ2-1, with D perhaps TRBD1 (5 bases). The assigned J gene may be wrong: the sequence end matches TRBJ2-7 better. The CDR3 extends over 12 amino acids. Germline V gene data show CDR1 as DFQATT and CDR2 as SNEGSKA (reference sequence). The CDR3 coding sequence is TGCAGTGCTATATTGGGGCGGAACGAGCAGTACTTC. Translating gives CSAILGRNEQYF.

In the case of this clonotype: This sequence may be a read error, since a much larger clone differs from it by one base. This chain connects TRBV20-1 to TRBJ1-1; possibly TRBD1 for D (6 bases). CDR3 length equals 13 residues. The germline V gene has CDR1 DFQATT and CDR2 SNEGSKA (reference sequence). Trimming stripped 6 bases from V and 4 bases from J, with 15 bases between. Here the CDR3 reads CSARTTGSTEAFF. The CDR3 DNA is TGCAGTGCCCGAACTACAGGGAGCACTGAAGCTTTCTTT.

This clonotype was counted between two and nine times. The chain links TRBV20-1 to TRBJ2-7; 11 positions match TRBD2. V lost 3 bases, J lost 6 bases, and 7 bases stayed unmatched. Germline loops: CDR1 DFQATT, CDR2 SNEGSKA (reference sequence). This CDR3 is 14 amino acids long. CDR3 protein: CSASRVAGGREQYF. CDR3 bases: TGCAGTGCTAGCCGGGTAGCGGGGGGGCGCGAGCAGTACTTC.

This clonotype was counted between two and nine times. This rearrangement joins TRBV27 to TRBJ2-7, with TRBD1 matching over 7 bases. Per germline, CDR1 MNHEY and CDR2 SMNVEV (reference sequence). The CDR3 has 17 residues. V gave up 5 bases and J gave up 3 bases; unmatched junction bases: 16. The CDR3 region has the DNA TGTGCCAGCAGTCCGAAACCTGAGACAGGGTATAGCTACGAGCAGTACTTC. Protein product: CASSPKPETGYSYEQYF.

This clonotype was counted a few times. V gene TRBV12-3 or TRBV12-4 combines with J gene TRBJ2-1, with TRBD2 as a possible D gene (7 bases). The CDR3 totals 12 residues. Deletions cut 10 bases from V and 7 bases from J, with 14 bases between. The CDR3 DNA is TGTGCCACCAAGGGGGGGCCGAATGAGCAGTTCTTC. Amino acid sequence: CATKGGPNEQFF.

V and J are TRBV18 and TRBJ2-5, with D maybe TRBD2 (6 bases). This CDR3 is 15 amino acids long. Germline loops: CDR1 KGHSH, CDR2 LQKENI. V shed 1 base and J shed 4 bases, with 13 bases lying between them. CDR3 bases: TGTGCCAGCTCACCACAGCATAGGGAGGCAGAGACCCAGTACTTC. It translates to CASSPQHREAETQYF.

The sample holds a few counts of this clonotype. J is TRBJ2-1 and V is TRBV12-3 or TRBV12-4, with TRBD2 identical over 7 bases. The ends lost 4 bases at V and 1 base at J; junction bases unmatched: 4. CDR3 length equals 15 residues. CDR3 nucleotide sequence: TGTGCCAGCAGTTGGGGGGGGGGATCCTACAATGAGCAGTTCTTC. It translates to CASSWGGGSYNEQFF.

This clonotype was seen only a few times. The J gene is TRBJ2-1, the V gene TRBV5-1; tentatively, D is TRBD1 or TRBD2 (5 bases each). Germline CDR1 reads SGHRS; CDR2 reads YFSETQ. The CDR3 sequence is 15 residues long. Trimming cost V 4 bases and J 4 bases, with 15 bases left between them. CDR3 sequence: CASSLATGTYNEQFF. DNA of the CDR3: TGCGCCAGCAGCCTAGCCACCGGGACGTACAATGAGCAGTTCTTC.

V gene TRBV7-2 combines with J gene TRBJ1-2, with a tentative D call TRBD1 (5 bases). V lost 5 bases to trimming and J lost 3 bases, with 16 bases between them. The germline V gene has CDR1 SGHTA and CDR2 FQGNSA. The CDR3 totals 15 residues. The CDR3 coding sequence is TGTGCCAGCAGCGAAGCCCACCCCAGGGACTATGGCTACACCTTC. It is translated as CASSEAHPRDYGYTF.

The V call is TRBV29-1, the J call TRBJ2-1, with D tentatively TRBD1 (6 bases). The J call may not be correct, given that the DNA end is closer to TRBJ2-7. Germline values: CDR1 SQVTM, CDR2 ANQGSEA. CDR3 length: 16 amino acids. CDR3 bases: TGCAGCGTTGAAGATCCCAGGGGCGCACAATACAATGAGCAGTACTTC. It is translated as CSVEDPRGAQYNEQYF.

The chain employs TRBV12-3 or TRBV12-4 and TRBJ2-3; D remains unclear. V was trimmed by 3 bases and J by 5 bases, leaving 12 bases between them. The CDR3 is made up of 14 amino acids. In DNA form, the CDR3 reads TGTGCCAGCAGTTTGGACGGTATGGTAGATACGCAGTATTTT. It translates to CASSLDGMVDTQYF.

The CDR3 sequence is CASSRNPRGPGTDTQYF. CDR3 nucleotides: TGCGCCAGCAGCCGGAACCCGCGGGGACCAGGCACAGATACGCAGTATTTT. The genes are TRBV4-1 and TRBJ2-3; tentative D call: TRBD2 (6 bases). The germline CDR1 and CDR2 sequences are MGHRA and YSYEKL. The CDR3 has 17 amino acids. V was cut by 4 bases and J by 1 base, with 18 bases left in between.

The V gene is TRBV7-2, the J gene TRBJ2-7; D remains ambiguous. V was clipped by 2 bases and J by 5 bases, with 13 bases between them. Germline V gene sequence: CDR1 SGHTA, CDR2 FQGNSA. The CDR3 runs to 14 residues. CDR3 nucleotide sequence: TGTGCCAGCAGCTTATTTATTAGCTCAAACGAGCAGTACTTC. Protein product: CASSLFISSNEQYF.

This rearrangement joins TRBV6-1 to TRBJ1-2, with D perhaps matching TRBD1 (6 bases). The CDR3 is 14 residues long. The V and J ends lost 6 bases and 8 bases respectively, with 19 bases between them. Germline V gene data show CDR1 as MNHNS and CDR2 as SASEGT. The CDR3: CASSRDGGLRGYTF. In DNA, the CDR3 is TGTGCCAGCAGCCGGGACGGGGGGCTGCGGGGCTACACCTTC.

The chain couples TRBV28 to TRBJ2-1, with D possibly TRBD1 on 6 matching bases. The J call is uncertain, as TRBJ2-7 better fits the DNA end. The CDR3 has 19 residues. Germline V gene sequence: CDR1 MDHEN, CDR2 SYDVKM. The CDR3 region has the DNA TGTGCCAGCAGTCCCCGTACTCCGGGACAAGGAATTATTCGGGGCGAGCAGTACTTC. Translation: CASSPRTPGQGIIRGEQYF.

This clonotype turned up a few times. The chain combines TRBV6-2 or TRBV6-3 with TRBJ2-7; D unclear. Germline V gives CDR1 MNHEY, CDR2 SVGEGT. Trimming removed 10 bases at V and 3 bases at J, with 13 bases between. The CDR3 runs 12 residues. The CDR3 nucleotides are TGTGCCACCCAGACCACACTCTACGAGCAGTACTTC. It codes for CATQTTLYEQYF.

In its sample, this clonotype was seen a few times. The chain has TRBV28 and TRBJ2-7; the match to TRBD1 covers 11 bases. Germline values: CDR1 MDHEN, CDR2 SYDVKM. The CDR3 runs to 19 residues. Trimming at V came to 7 bases and at J to 3 bases, leaving 20 bases not matched to a gene. The DNA for the CDR3 is TGTGCCAGCACCCCCATTCCGGGACAGGGGGAGAAAGGATTCTACGAGCAGTACTTC. This translates into CASTPIPGQGEKGFYEQYF.

In its sample, this clonotype was seen a few times. The V gene is TRBV6-1, the J gene TRBJ2-1, with D possibly TRBD2 on 6 matching bases. Trimming left V 7 bases short and J 0 bases short, with 19 bases between. The CDR3 spans 17 residues. Germline CDR1 reads MNHNS; CDR2 reads SASEGT. CDR3: CASTEISGPSSYNEQFF. The CDR3 DNA reads TGTGCCAGCACTGAGATAAGCGGGCCGAGCTCCTACAATGAGCAGTTCTTC.

V is TRBV9 and J is TRBJ1-2; a possible D gene is TRBD1 (6 bases). The germline V gene has CDR1 SGDLS and CDR2 YYNGEE. The V gene lost 2 bases and the J gene lost 2 bases, with 13 bases spanning the gap. The CDR3 totals 15 residues. Here the CDR3 reads CASSVNRERNYGYTF. CDR3 DNA: TGTGCCAGCAGCGTGAACAGGGAGAGGAACTATGGCTACACCTTC.

The chain carries TRBV28 and TRBJ2-3; perhaps D is TRBD1 or TRBD2 (5 bases each). There are 16 residues in the CDR3. The germline gives CDR1 MDHEN, CDR2 SYDVKM. Trimming took 6 bases from V and 4 from J, leaving 20 bases between them. The CDR3 is CASSPAPGRHPDTQYF. The DNA of the CDR3 is TGTGCCAGCAGCCCAGCCCCGGGACGTCACCCAGATACGCAGTATTTT.

The V gene is TRBV20-1, the J gene TRBJ2-1; 8 nucleotides align to TRBD2. The CDR3 has 15 residues. Germline V gene sequence: CDR1 DFQATT, CDR2 SNEGSKA (reference sequence). V was clipped by 1 base and J by 4 bases; unmatched bases: 6. The CDR3 nucleotides read TGCAGTGCTAGAGCCCACGGGACTAGATACAATGAGCAGTTCTTC. It codes for CSARAHGTRYNEQFF.

About this clonotype itself: One end of the junction varies from germline; a read error may be responsible. The V call is TRBV6-5, the J call TRBJ2-7; the match to TRBD1 covers 11 bases. The end of the DNA fits TRBJ2-5 better, so the J call may be wrong. This CDR3 is 16 amino acids long. Germline V gene data show CDR1 as MNHEY and CDR2 as SVGAGI. CDR3 in amino acids: CTSSYSGQGVVGTQYF. The CDR3 DNA sequence: TGTACCAGCAGTTACTCGGGACAGGGGGTTGTGGGGACCCAGTACTTC.